This T cell receptor (beta chain) derives from a study of OX40 agonist ivuxolimab in advanced cancers. Study-level points and caveats: The average count of expanded clones was higher among CD8+ T cells than among CD4+.

Clones were read by immunoSEQ multiplex PCR, and TCRdb kept only the in-frame ones, dropping some. The data show 65,000 to 85,000 clones, 85% seen once. Details on this clone: Its antigen is not identified.

The germline CDR1 and CDR2 sequences are MNHEY and SVGAGI. The CDR3 runs 13 residues. V lost 2 bases and J lost 1, with 5 bases in between. The sequence came from an adult with an advanced solid tumor such as melanoma, head and neck, liver or kidney cancer. The chain is built from TRBV6-5 and TRBJ1-1, with D uncertain. Sequencing was performed on CD4+ or CD8+ T cells sorted from blood, taken in a trial of the OX40 agonist ivuxolimab. This CDR3 reads CASSYGGNTEAFF. DNA for the CDR3: TGTGCCAGCAGTTACGGTGGGAACACTGAAGCTTTCTTT.